This is a list of T cell receptor beta chains from one sample in a study of T cell responses to AZD1222 COVID-19 vaccine. Sequencing was performed with immunoSEQ multiplex PCR; in TCRdb, only in-frame clones are kept and a portion is missing. The data show 130,000 to 150,000 clones, with roughly 88% seen just once and approximately 16% held by the top ten. The specimen comprised peripheral blood, sampled on day 0 of AZD1222 vaccination. These receptors all come from an adult in good health. CDR3s include the opening cysteine and the closing phenylalanine or tryptophan. The order of the fields is CDR3 DNA, CDR3 protein, V gene, clone size, J gene, D gene. The D gene is left open where the match is weak. Not every row has a clone size; where given, it reads once, few, many or a size class.

cdr3_nt: TGTGCCACCAGCGTAAGTTTGAACACTGAAGCTTTCTTT
cdr3_aa: CATSVSLNTEAFF
v_call: TRBV15
clone_size: once
j_call: TRBJ1-1
d_call: .

cdr3_nt: TGTGCCAGCAGGATATATTACGAGCAGTACTTC
cdr3_aa: CASRIYYEQYF
v_call: TRBV6-1
clone_size: large
j_call: TRBJ2-7
d_call: .

cdr3_nt: TGCGCCAGCAGGGAGTTGGGACAGGGGGCTCTTAACTATGGCTACACCTTC
cdr3_aa: CASRELGQGALNYGYTF
v_call: TRBV5-1
clone_size: few
j_call: TRBJ1-2
d_call: TRBD1

cdr3_nt: TGTGCCAGCAGAGACCGGACAGGGTCCTACATGAACACTGAAGCTTTCTTT
cdr3_aa: CASRDRTGSYMNTEAFF
v_call: TRBV28
clone_size: .
j_call: TRBJ1-1
d_call: TRBD1

cdr3_nt: TGTGCCAGCAGCCTCGACAGGAACACTGAAGCTTTCTTT
cdr3_aa: CASSLDRNTEAFF
v_call: TRBV7-9
clone_size: .
j_call: TRBJ1-1
d_call: .

cdr3_nt: TGTGCCAGCAGCTTAGTGGCAGGGTCGGGGCAGCCCCAGCATTTT
cdr3_aa: CASSLVAGSGQPQHF
v_call: TRBV7-3
clone_size: .
j_call: TRBJ1-5
d_call: .

cdr3_nt: TGTGCCAGCAGACCCGGGGGAATGAACACTGAAGCTTTCTTT
cdr3_aa: CASRPGGMNTEAFF
v_call: TRBV28
clone_size: .
j_call: TRBJ1-1
d_call: .

cdr3_nt: TGTGCCAGCAGCGGACCGGGACAGGGGGTGAACACTGAAGCTTTCTTT
cdr3_aa: CASSGPGQGVNTEAFF
v_call: TRBV5-4
clone_size: once
j_call: TRBJ1-1
d_call: TRBD1

cdr3_nt: TGTGCCAGCAGCCCTGCCTACGAGCAGTACTTC
cdr3_aa: CASSPAYEQYF
v_call: TRBV3-1/TRBV3-2
clone_size: .
j_call: TRBJ2-7
d_call: .

cdr3_nt: TGTGCCACCAGTGACCGTGCCCTAGGAAATACGCAGTATTTT
cdr3_aa: CATSDRALGNTQYF
v_call: TRBV24-1
clone_size: .
j_call: TRBJ2-3
d_call: .

cdr3_nt: TGTGCCAGCAGGTCCACTAGCGGGGGTTACGAGCAGTACTTC
cdr3_aa: CASRSTSGGYEQYF
v_call: TRBV3-1/TRBV3-2
clone_size: .
j_call: TRBJ2-7
d_call: TRBD2

cdr3_nt: TGTGCCAGCAGCGTGAGGTTGAATGAAAAACTGTTTTTT
cdr3_aa: CASSVRLNEKLFF
v_call: TRBV11-1
clone_size: .
j_call: TRBJ1-4
d_call: .

cdr3_nt: TGTGCCAGCAGCCCGTACTCCACTGCTAATGGCTACACCTTC
cdr3_aa: CASSPYSTANGYTF
v_call: TRBV7-9
clone_size: once
j_call: TRBJ1-2
d_call: .

cdr3_nt: TGTGCCAGCAGCGGCGGGGAAGGGTACGAGCAGTACTTC
cdr3_aa: CASSGGEGYEQYF
v_call: TRBV7-2
clone_size: .
j_call: TRBJ2-7
d_call: .

cdr3_nt: TGTGCCAGCAACCTGGGACTAGCGGGGGTGGGTGAGCAGTTCTTC
cdr3_aa: CASNLGLAGVGEQFF
v_call: TRBV27
clone_size: .
j_call: TRBJ2-1
d_call: TRBD2

cdr3_nt: TGTGCCATCAGCACCCAAGGGACTAGCGGGGGAACGAAGGAGACCCAGTACTTC
cdr3_aa: CAISTQGTSGGTKETQYF
v_call: TRBV10-3
clone_size: .
j_call: TRBJ2-5
d_call: TRBD2

cdr3_nt: TGTGCCAGTAGTCAGGGGTGGATCACAGATACGCAGTATTTT
cdr3_aa: CASSQGWITDTQYF
v_call: TRBV19
clone_size: .
j_call: TRBJ2-3
d_call: .

cdr3_nt: TGTGCCACCATGCCGCAAGTGGGGGCCCAATTGAACACTGAAGCTTTCTTT
cdr3_aa: CATMPQVGAQLNTEAFF
v_call: TRBV24-1
clone_size: .
j_call: TRBJ1-1
d_call: .

cdr3_nt: TGTGCCTGGAGTTGGAGGTCACCCCTCCACTTT
cdr3_aa: CAWSWRSPLHF
v_call: TRBV30
clone_size: .
j_call: TRBJ1-6
d_call: .

cdr3_nt: TGTGCCAGCAGTCCCCTTATGGACAGGGATCGTGAGCAGTACTTC
cdr3_aa: CASSPLMDRDREQYF
v_call: TRBV28
clone_size: .
j_call: TRBJ2-7
d_call: TRBD1

cdr3_nt: TGTGCCAGCAGTTTACGAAACTATGGCTACACCTTC
cdr3_aa: CASSLRNYGYTF
v_call: TRBV28
clone_size: .
j_call: TRBJ1-2
d_call: .

cdr3_nt: TGTGCCAGCAGGGGGGGGTTTGGAAACACCATATATTTT
cdr3_aa: CASRGGFGNTIYF
v_call: TRBV2
clone_size: .
j_call: TRBJ1-3
d_call: .

cdr3_nt: TGTGCCAGCACCTCTGGCAGTACTAAAGAGCAGTACTTC
cdr3_aa: CASTSGSTKEQYF
v_call: TRBV7-9
clone_size: .
j_call: TRBJ2-7
d_call: .

cdr3_nt: TGTGCCAGCAGTGGACTAGCGGGGGACACAGATACGCAGTATTTT
cdr3_aa: CASSGLAGDTDTQYF
v_call: TRBV6-6
clone_size: .
j_call: TRBJ2-3
d_call: TRBD2

cdr3_nt: TGTGCCAGCAGCCAAGCCCCAGCGGCTGGTGAGACCCAGTACTTC
cdr3_aa: CASSQAPAAGETQYF
v_call: TRBV4-2
clone_size: .
j_call: TRBJ2-5
d_call: .

cdr3_nt: TGTGCCAGCAGCAGGGGGGCTAACTATGGCTACACCTTC
cdr3_aa: CASSRGANYGYTF
v_call: TRBV7-3
clone_size: .
j_call: TRBJ1-2
d_call: .

cdr3_nt: TGTGCCAGCAGCACCCGGGGACGCGACACTGAAGCTTTCTTT
cdr3_aa: CASSTRGRDTEAFF
v_call: TRBV11-1
clone_size: .
j_call: TRBJ1-1
d_call: .

cdr3_nt: TGTGCCAGCAGCTTATTAGGAGCTAACTATGGCTACACCTTC
cdr3_aa: CASSLLGANYGYTF
v_call: TRBV5-6
clone_size: .
j_call: TRBJ1-2
d_call: .

cdr3_nt: TGTGCCAGCAGCAAAGGTCGGACAGGGGGGGGACCTGAAGCTTTCTTT
cdr3_aa: CASSKGRTGGGPEAFF
v_call: TRBV21-1
clone_size: .
j_call: TRBJ1-1
d_call: .

cdr3_nt: TGTGCCAGCAGTTCCGGAGGAGGGGGCGGCACTGAAGCTTTCTTT
cdr3_aa: CASSSGGGGGTEAFF
v_call: TRBV28
clone_size: .
j_call: TRBJ1-1
d_call: TRBD1

cdr3_nt: TGTGCCAGCTCACCGACAGGGGGCAATCAGCCCCAGCATTTT
cdr3_aa: CASSPTGGNQPQHF
v_call: TRBV18
clone_size: many
j_call: TRBJ1-5
d_call: TRBD1

cdr3_nt: TGTGCCTGGAATCCCTTAGGGACGGTTCATCAGCCCCAGCATTTT
cdr3_aa: CAWNPLGTVHQPQHF
v_call: TRBV30
clone_size: .
j_call: TRBJ1-5
d_call: .

cdr3_nt: TGTGCCAGCACCCCGCCTAGCACCCAAGAGACCCAGTACTTC
cdr3_aa: CASTPPSTQETQYF
v_call: TRBV6-6
clone_size: .
j_call: TRBJ2-5
d_call: .

cdr3_nt: TGTGCCAGTAGTACGGGGACGTGGGGCACCGGGGAGCTGTTTTTT
cdr3_aa: CASSTGTWGTGELFF
v_call: TRBV19
clone_size: .
j_call: TRBJ2-2
d_call: .

cdr3_nt: TGTGCCATGAGGCACCAAAGATACGAGCAGTACTTC
cdr3_aa: CAMRHQRYEQYF
v_call: TRBV24-1
clone_size: .
j_call: TRBJ2-7
d_call: .

cdr3_nt: TGTGCCAGCAGTTTACCGGGTCCGATGGGCCAGGATACGCAGTATTTT
cdr3_aa: CASSLPGPMGQDTQYF
v_call: TRBV28
clone_size: .
j_call: TRBJ2-3
d_call: .

cdr3_nt: TGCAGTGCTAGTTTGGGGGACGGATCACCCCTCCACTTT
cdr3_aa: CSASLGDGSPLHF
v_call: TRBV20-1
clone_size: few
j_call: TRBJ1-6
d_call: .

cdr3_nt: TGCGCCAGCAGCCAAGATGTGGAACAGGGGGACACTGAAGCTTTCTTT
cdr3_aa: CASSQDVEQGDTEAFF
v_call: TRBV4-1
clone_size: .
j_call: TRBJ1-1
d_call: TRBD1

cdr3_nt: TGTGCCAGCAGCGAAGCGACAGGGGGTTTTGAAGCTTTCTTT
cdr3_aa: CASSEATGGFEAFF
v_call: TRBV7-2
clone_size: .
j_call: TRBJ1-1
d_call: TRBD1

cdr3_nt: TGCGCCAGCAGCCAAGATTCGACAGGGGGCGGCTACACCTTC
cdr3_aa: CASSQDSTGGGYTF
v_call: TRBV4-3
clone_size: .
j_call: TRBJ1-2
d_call: TRBD1

cdr3_nt: TGTGCCATCAGTGAGGAGAGGTCGAGCTATGGCTACACCTTC
cdr3_aa: CAISEERSSYGYTF
v_call: TRBV10-3
clone_size: .
j_call: TRBJ1-2
d_call: .

cdr3_nt: TGTGCCACCAAACAGGGAGCGGCCTACGAGCAGTACTTC
cdr3_aa: CATKQGAAYEQYF
v_call: TRBV7-8
clone_size: .
j_call: TRBJ2-7
d_call: .

cdr3_nt: TGCGCCAGCAGCTTGGAGGCAGGCTCTAAAACCTTC
cdr3_aa: CASSLEAGSKTF
v_call: TRBV5-1
clone_size: few
j_call: TRBJ1-2
d_call: .

cdr3_nt: TGTGCCAGCAGTGACGGAGAGGGACGGGGCACCGGGGAGCTGTTTTTT
cdr3_aa: CASSDGEGRGTGELFF
v_call: TRBV6-4
clone_size: few
j_call: TRBJ2-2
d_call: .

cdr3_nt: TGTGCCAGCAGCCGCGCCGGGGCGGGGGGCAAAAATGAGCAGTTCTTC
cdr3_aa: CASSRAGAGGKNEQFF
v_call: TRBV7-3
clone_size: .
j_call: TRBJ2-1
d_call: TRBD2

cdr3_nt: TGCGCCAGCAGTGCAGGGGGCAACAATCAGCCCCAGCATTTT
cdr3_aa: CASSAGGNNQPQHF
v_call: TRBV5-1
clone_size: .
j_call: TRBJ1-5
d_call: TRBD1

cdr3_nt: TGTGCCAGCAGTTATCAACTTAGCGGGGGGGATACGCAGTATTTT
cdr3_aa: CASSYQLSGGDTQYF
v_call: TRBV7-2
clone_size: .
j_call: TRBJ2-3
d_call: TRBD2

cdr3_nt: TGTGCCAGCAGCTTGGTTACAGGGAGTCAGTTCGGAGCTTTCTTT
cdr3_aa: CASSLVTGSQFGAFF
v_call: TRBV5-4
clone_size: .
j_call: TRBJ1-1
d_call: .

cdr3_nt: TGTGCCAGCAGTGGCGGACGACAGGGGAAAAAGCATTTT
cdr3_aa: CASSGGRQGKKHF
v_call: TRBV2
clone_size: .
j_call: TRBJ1-5
d_call: TRBD1